This TCR beta chain was captured by sequencing in a study of blood T cells in healthy people across ages. Study information: Template switching caught about one barcoded beta molecule for each two T cells. Study conclusions and caveats: It was found that TCR beta diversity correlated strongly with the percentage of naive T cells.

From germline, CDR1 is SEHNR and CDR2 FQNEAQ (reference sequence). Trimming took 3 bases from V and 4 from J, leaving 17 bases between them. The CDR3 runs to 16 residues. The sample providers were healthy Caucasian people from Russia, aged roughly 6 to 90. There are a few counts of this clonotype. The antigen is not known. Through a sample-barcoded 5' primer and a J-beta primer mix, a second PCR was run for 7 to 11 cycles. The study obtained at least 2.5 million CDR3-containing paired-end reads from every sample. TCRdb analysed the 5' RACE reads with MiXCR anew, one entry per CDR3 protein. The sample yields under 800,000 distinct CDR3 sequences, around 40% seen once.

The origin of this receptor is a woman in her sixties or seventies in good health. Sample: blood. The chain couples TRBV7-9 to TRBJ2-3, with D perhaps assigned TRBD1 or TRBD2 (6 bases each). The CDR3 reads CASSFNLPGAADTQYF. Written as DNA, the CDR3 is TGTGCCAGCAGCTTTAACCTCCCGGGGGCAGCAGATACGCAGTATTTT.